This T cell receptor beta chain was sequenced during a study of blood T cell repertoires in COVID-19. Generated by immunoSEQ multiplex PCR, the TCRdb table keeps only in-frame clones and is missing some. This repertoire shows about 46,000 clones, about 86% found once; its top ten account for around 3.1%. This TCR was recovered from a woman in her forties or fifties who had recovered from COVID-19. The sample comprised PBMCs or T cells enriched from blood (not recorded which).

CDR3 amino acids: CASSPQRKETQYF. CDR3 DNA sequence: TGTGCCAGCAGCCCGCAGAGGAAAGAGACCCAGTACTTC. V gene TRBV7-2 combines with J gene TRBJ2-5, with no clear D. Germline CDR1 reads SGHTA; CDR2 reads FQGNSA. V was pared by 5 bases and J by 3 bases, with 10 bases between. CDR3 length: 13 amino acids.